This TCR beta chain is drawn from a study of cytomegalovirus exposure and HLA in healthy donors. Study-wide points: A later analysis appeared to link common viral pathogens to several of the most significant clusters. Analysis was performed later, and it showed HLA-associated TCR beta chains to be more clonally expanded than equally common others. According to the study, roughly 180 TCR beta chains were cytomegalovirus-associated. Productive rates of about 87% or about 30% were seen for most TCR beta V segments in an earlier analysis.

With 60 Vbeta and 13 Jbeta primers, the PCR was carried out. TCRdb keeps only in-frame clones here, not all; method: immunoSEQ multiplex PCR. The data contain 150,000 to 200,000 clones, more than 70% of them singletons. A word on this clone: The target antigen is unknown.

The CDR3 is 15 residues long. CDR1 and CDR2 (germline): GTSNPN, SVGIG (reference sequence). The sequence was collected from a boy aged 10-17 years in good health and CMV-seronegative. Input material: PBMCs. The chain couples TRBV30 to TRBJ1-6, with 11 bases matching TRBD1. This chain's CDR3 is CAGTGTGGYNSPLHF. The CDR3 DNA reads as TGTGCGGGGACCGGGACAGGGGGGTATAATTCACCCCTCCACTTT.